These T cell receptor beta chains were read from a single sample in a study of response to subunit inactivated influenza vaccine. In TCRdb, the RT-PCR reads were re-called with MiXCR into one record per CDR3 protein. The top ten clones hold 7.5% to 8% of a sample with roughly 630,000 distinct CDR3 sequences, around 15% of them seen once. The specimen was PBMCs from blood, collected roughly 2 weeks before vaccination. Receptors were obtained from a man between 50 and 59 years old who received an inactivated influenza vaccine. CDR3s include the opening cysteine and the closing phenylalanine or tryptophan. The order of the fields is J gene, V gene, clone size, D gene, CDR3 protein, CDR3 DNA. The D gene is left open where the match is weak. The size entry is marked missing in some rows and otherwise reads once, few, many or a size class.

J: TRBJ2-7
V: TRBV12-3/TRBV12-4
size: few
D: -
CDR3: CASSLVRHREQYF
DNA: TGTGCCAGCAGTTTAGTAAGGCATCGAGAGCAGTACTTC

J: TRBJ2-7
V: TRBV7-2
size: few
D: -
CDR3: CASSFSRGDYYEQYF
DNA: TGTGCCAGCAGCTTTAGTCGCGGGGATTACTACGAGCAGTACTTC

J: TRBJ1-2
V: TRBV12-3/TRBV12-4
size: few
D: TRBD1
CDR3: CASSFSGQGRTNYGYTF
DNA: TGTGCCAGCAGTTTCTCGGGACAGGGAAGGACTAACTATGGCTACACCTTC

J: TRBJ2-1
V: TRBV15
size: -
D: TRBD2
CDR3: CATSRGLAGGSGEQFF
DNA: TGTGCCACCAGCAGAGGGCTAGCGGGGGGCTCGGGTGAGCAGTTCTTC

J: TRBJ2-1
V: TRBV5-1
size: many
D: -
CDR3: CASSPRDAQPSYNEQFF
DNA: TGCGCCAGCAGCCCCCGGGACGCGCAACCCTCCTACAATGAGCAGTTCTTC

J: TRBJ2-5
V: TRBV3-1
size: -
D: -
CDR3: CASARWDAETQYF
DNA: TGTGCCAGCGCCCGCTGGGACGCAGAGACCCAGTACTTC

J: TRBJ2-3
V: TRBV5-1
size: -
D: -
CDR3: CASSLVAERDTQYF
DNA: TGCGCCAGCAGCTTGGTGGCAGAAAGAGATACGCAGTATTTT

J: TRBJ1-2
V: TRBV15
size: few
D: -
CDR3: CATSRDEQGTGYTF
DNA: TGTGCCACCAGCAGAGATGAACAGGGTACTGGCTACACCTTC

J: TRBJ2-7
V: TRBV3-1
size: -
D: TRBD2
CDR3: CASSRTSGGEYEQYF
DNA: TGTGCCAGCAGCCGGACTAGCGGGGGGGAATACGAGCAGTACTTC

J: TRBJ1-2
V: TRBV6-2/TRBV6-3
size: -
D: -
CDR3: CASRGTLNHGYTF
DNA: TGTGCCAGCAGAGGGACCTTAAACCATGGCTACACCTTC

J: TRBJ2-2
V: TRBV2
size: few
D: -
CDR3: CASTGQGFTGELFF
DNA: TGTGCCAGCACGGGGCAGGGGTTCACCGGGGAGCTGTTTTTT

J: TRBJ2-2
V: TRBV19
size: -
D: -
CDR3: CASSISAASTGELFF
DNA: -

J: TRBJ2-1
V: TRBV5-1
size: many
D: -
CDR3: CASSLGTGPYNEQFF
DNA: TGCGCCAGCAGCTTGGGAACGGGACCCTACAATGAGCAGTTCTTC

J: TRBJ2-3
V: TRBV4-3
size: few
D: TRBD2
CDR3: CASSRVAGSPDTQYF
DNA: TGCGCCAGCAGCCGAGTAGCGGGGAGCCCAGATACGCAGTATTTT

J: TRBJ2-5
V: TRBV7-9
size: -
D: TRBD1
CDR3: CASRKNRGLSSETQYF
DNA: TGTGCCAGCAGGAAAAACAGGGGTTTGAGTTCTGAGACCCAGTACTTC

J: TRBJ1-2
V: TRBV7-2
size: -
D: -
CDR3: CASSLGTRAHGYTF
DNA: TGTGCCAGCAGCTTAGGCACGCGGGCCCATGGCTACACCTTC

J: TRBJ1-2
V: TRBV7-9
size: -
D: TRBD1
CDR3: CASTPQGGGLLGYTF
DNA: TGTGCCAGCACCCCTCAGGGGGGGGGGCTCCTTGGCTACACCTTC

J: TRBJ2-1
V: TRBV29-1
size: -
D: -
CDR3: CSVSPRYNEQFF
DNA: TGCAGCGTTAGCCCTCGATACAATGAGCAGTTCTTC

J: TRBJ2-5
V: TRBV4-2
size: many
D: TRBD2
CDR3: CASSQGLAGGQYQETQYF
DNA: TGTGCCAGCAGCCAGGGACTAGCGGGAGGCCAGTACCAAGAGACCCAGTACTTC

J: TRBJ2-1
V: TRBV6-1
size: few
D: TRBD1
CDR3: CASSEGQGFHNEQFF
DNA: TGTGCCAGCAGCGAGGGACAGGGGTTCCACAATGAGCAGTTCTTC

J: TRBJ2-3
V: TRBV7-2
size: few
D: TRBD1
CDR3: CASSLARGRSSGTDTQYF
DNA: TGTGCCAGCAGCTTAGCCAGGGGGCGGTCTAGTGGCACAGATACGCAGTATTTT

J: TRBJ1-6
V: TRBV7-2
size: -
D: TRBD1
CDR3: CASSPGTGRPNNSPLHF
DNA: TGTGCCAGCAGCCCAGGGACAGGCCGTCCGAATAATTCACCCCTCCACTTT

J: TRBJ1-1
V: TRBV27
size: many
D: TRBD1
CDR3: CASSPAYGTAWNTEAFF
DNA: TGTGCCAGCAGTCCCGCATACGGGACAGCCTGGAACACTGAAGCTTTCTTT

J: TRBJ2-1
V: TRBV18
size: -
D: -
CDR3: CASSPFAVTSYNEQFF
DNA: TGTGCCAGCTCACCATTTGCAGTAACCTCCTACAATGAGCAGTTCTTC

J: TRBJ2-4
V: TRBV29-1
size: -
D: TRBD1
CDR3: CSAGTAQNIQYF
DNA: TGCAGCGCCGGGACAGCCCAAAACATTCAGTACTTC

J: TRBJ2-1
V: TRBV6-2/TRBV6-3
size: -
D: TRBD1
CDR3: CASSRDRRPSYNEQFF
DNA: TGTGCCAGCAGCCGGGACAGGCGGCCCTCCTACAATGAGCAGTTCTTC

J: TRBJ1-1
V: TRBV6-2/TRBV6-3
size: -
D: -
CDR3: CASSYSRGETEAFF
DNA: TGTGCCAGCAGTTACTCGAGGGGGGAGACTGAAGCTTTCTTT

J: TRBJ1-6
V: TRBV12-3/TRBV12-4
size: few
D: -
CDR3: CASRQGVRSPLHF
DNA: TGTGCCAGCAGACAAGGGGTTAGGTCACCCCTCCACTTT

J: TRBJ2-1
V: TRBV7-3
size: many
D: -
CDR3: CASSLTRYNEQFF
DNA: TGTGCCAGCAGCTTAACAAGATACAATGAGCAGTTCTTC

J: TRBJ2-7
V: TRBV11-2
size: -
D: TRBD1
CDR3: CASSPTGVGGYEQYF
DNA: TGTGCCAGCAGCCCAACAGGGGTAGGTGGTTACGAGCAGTACTTC

J: TRBJ1-4
V: TRBV6-1
size: few
D: -
CDR3: CASSPRPGPNEKLFF
DNA: TGTGCCAGCAGCCCCCGACCAGGGCCTAATGAAAAACTGTTTTTT

J: TRBJ2-1
V: TRBV3-1
size: -
D: TRBD2
CDR3: CASSPTSGRSNEQFF
DNA: TGTGCCAGCAGTCCTACTAGCGGGCGCTCCAATGAGCAGTTCTTC

J: TRBJ2-5
V: TRBV9
size: few
D: -
CDR3: CASSVGEDRIGTQYF
DNA: TGTGCCAGCAGCGTAGGGGAGGACAGGATTGGGACCCAGTACTTC

J: TRBJ2-1
V: TRBV7-8
size: -
D: TRBD2
CDR3: CASREYGLASGEQFF
DNA: TGTGCCAGCAGGGAGTATGGACTAGCAAGCGGTGAGCAGTTCTTC

J: TRBJ2-2
V: TRBV12-3/TRBV12-4
size: few
D: TRBD1
CDR3: CASSFGDRNTGELFF
DNA: TGTGCCAGCAGTTTCGGGGACAGGAACACCGGGGAGCTGTTTTTT

J: TRBJ2-7
V: TRBV15
size: once
D: -
CDR3: CATSRLIGIAYEQYF
DNA: TGTGCCACCAGCAGGCTAATAGGGATTGCCTACGAGCAGTACTTC

J: TRBJ2-3
V: TRBV7-2
size: -
D: -
CDR3: CASSFGGGASSTDTQYF
DNA: TGTGCCAGCAGCTTCGGTGGGGGGGCCTCTAGCACAGATACGCAGTATTTT

J: TRBJ1-5
V: TRBV3-1
size: -
D: -
CDR3: CASSQGFSTEASNQPQHF
DNA: TGTGCCAGCAGCCAAGGATTCTCAACAGAAGCTAGCAATCAGCCCCAGCATTTT

J: TRBJ1-6
V: TRBV20-1
size: -
D: -
CDR3: CSALGRHNSPLHF
DNA: TGCAGTGCCCTGGGACGTCATAATTCACCCCTCCACTTT

J: TRBJ2-1
V: TRBV5-1
size: -
D: TRBD2
CDR3: CASSWTSGGAGNEQFF
DNA: TGCGCCAGCAGCTGGACTAGCGGGGGGGCGGGGAATGAGCAGTTCTTC

J: TRBJ1-1
V: TRBV5-1
size: few
D: -
CDR3: CASNAEMNTEAFF
DNA: TGCGCCAGCAACGCAGAGATGAACACTGAAGCTTTCTTT

J: TRBJ1-5
V: TRBV6-2/TRBV6-3
size: -
D: -
CDR3: CASSYVAVNSNQPQHF
DNA: TGTGCTAGCAGTTACGTTGCAGTAAATAGCAATCAGCCCCAGCATTTT

J: TRBJ2-3
V: TRBV29-1
size: few
D: TRBD2
CDR3: CSVEDPRSGRAVDTQYF
DNA: TGCAGCGTTGAAGACCCCAGGAGCGGGAGGGCCGTTGATACGCAGTATTTT